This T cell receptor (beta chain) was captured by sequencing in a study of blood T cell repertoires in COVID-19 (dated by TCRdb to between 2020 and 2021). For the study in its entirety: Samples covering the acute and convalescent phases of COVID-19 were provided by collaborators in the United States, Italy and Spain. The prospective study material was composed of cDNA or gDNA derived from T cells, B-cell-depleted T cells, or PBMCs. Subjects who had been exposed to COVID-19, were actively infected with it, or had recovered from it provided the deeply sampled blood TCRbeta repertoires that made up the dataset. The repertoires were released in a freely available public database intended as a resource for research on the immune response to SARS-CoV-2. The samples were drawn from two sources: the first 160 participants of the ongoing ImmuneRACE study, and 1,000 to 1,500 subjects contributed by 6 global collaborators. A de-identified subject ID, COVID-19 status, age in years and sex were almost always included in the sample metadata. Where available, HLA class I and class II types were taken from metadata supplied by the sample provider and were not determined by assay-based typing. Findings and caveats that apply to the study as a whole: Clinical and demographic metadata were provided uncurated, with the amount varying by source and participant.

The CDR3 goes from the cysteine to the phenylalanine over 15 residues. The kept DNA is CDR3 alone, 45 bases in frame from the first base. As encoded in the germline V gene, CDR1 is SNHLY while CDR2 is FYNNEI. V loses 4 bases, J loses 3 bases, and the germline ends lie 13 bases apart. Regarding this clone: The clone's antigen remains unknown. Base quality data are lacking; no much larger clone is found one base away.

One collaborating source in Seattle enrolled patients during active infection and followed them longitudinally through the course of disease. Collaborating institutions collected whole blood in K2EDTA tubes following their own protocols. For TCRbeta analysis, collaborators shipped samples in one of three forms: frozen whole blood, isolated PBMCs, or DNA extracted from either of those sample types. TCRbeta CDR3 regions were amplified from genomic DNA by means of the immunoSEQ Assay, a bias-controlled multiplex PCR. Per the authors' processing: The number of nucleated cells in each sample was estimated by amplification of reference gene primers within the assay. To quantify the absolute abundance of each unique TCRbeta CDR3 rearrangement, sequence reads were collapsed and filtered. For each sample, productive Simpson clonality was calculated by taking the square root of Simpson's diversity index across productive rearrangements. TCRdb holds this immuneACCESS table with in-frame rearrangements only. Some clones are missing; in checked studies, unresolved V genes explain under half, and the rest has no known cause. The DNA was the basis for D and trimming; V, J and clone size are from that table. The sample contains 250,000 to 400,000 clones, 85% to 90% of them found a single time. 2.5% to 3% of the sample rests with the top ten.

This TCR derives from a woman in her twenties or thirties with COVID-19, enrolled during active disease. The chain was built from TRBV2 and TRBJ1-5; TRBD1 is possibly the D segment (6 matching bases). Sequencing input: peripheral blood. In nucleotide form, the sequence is TGTGCCAGCAGTGTACAGGGACGGAACAATCAGCCCCAGCATTTT. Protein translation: CASSVQGRNNQPQHF.